Listed below are T cell receptor beta chains from one sample, sequenced in a study of graft-versus-host responses after intestinal transplantation. Antigen specificity for these receptors is unknown. Profiling relied on immunoSEQ multiplex PCR, and the TCRdb table lists in-frame clones only, not all of them. The repertoire consists of 90,000 to 120,000 clones, with roughly 86% occurring once and the leading ten covering over 0.55%. The sample was unstimulated CD4+ T cells sorted from spleen or lymph node cells, taken before transplant. The receptor source for this set is a human donor who was the organ donor for an intestinal transplant. Both conserved end residues are part of each CDR3. D genes are given only for firm matches. The listing skips clone size in some rows; elsewhere it reads once, few, many or a size class.

>TRBJ2-2|TRBD1|-|TRBV7-7
CASSYGTATGELFF
>TRBJ2-2|-|-|TRBV14
CASSRQGTTNTGELFF
>TRBJ2-2|TRBD1|-|TRBV19
CASRTTGEVGELFF
>TRBJ1-1|-|-|TRBV5-1
CASSPEGRTNTEAFF
>TRBJ2-3|-|once|TRBV2
CASSDRQGGTDTQYF
>TRBJ2-1|TRBD2|-|TRBV6-1
CASSDKTSGPREQFF
>TRBJ1-1|-|-|TRBV5-1
CASSLGGYGLNEAFF
>TRBJ2-2|-|-|TRBV5-1
CASSLAPQGNTGELFF
>TRBJ2-5|-|once|TRBV6-1
CASTGPGTETQYF
>TRBJ2-3|-|-|TRBV18
CASSPRLAGTDTQYF
>TRBJ1-5|-|once|TRBV18
CASSSSGQPQHF
>TRBJ2-3|-|-|TRBV10-1
CASSERFSTDTQYF
>TRBJ2-3|TRBD2|-|TRBV4-2
CASSPTLAGASTDTQYF
>TRBJ1-1|TRBD1|-|TRBV15
CATSRGGTGGTEAFF
>TRBJ1-6|-|-|TRBV13
CASSLGRGSSYNSPLHF
>TRBJ2-7|TRBD1|-|TRBV6-5
CASSPYTGGRYEQYF
>TRBJ1-1|-|-|TRBV7-9
CASSLTVNTEAFF
>TRBJ2-5|TRBD2|-|TRBV5-1
CASSPRGTSGEETQYF
>TRBJ2-1|-|-|TRBV9
CASSVGQAGQSYNEQFF
>TRBJ1-2|TRBD1|-|TRBV5-6
CASSLGQGGYTF
>TRBJ2-7|TRBD2|-|TRBV19
CASSEGLAGGPGSYEQYF
>TRBJ1-5|-|-|TRBV7-8
CASSLRGNQPQHF
>TRBJ2-7|-|-|TRBV7-9
CASSRGGSYEQYF
>TRBJ2-7|-|once|TRBV6-5
CASRRQGGSYEQYF
>TRBJ2-1|TRBD2|-|TRBV18
CASSISTSGNEQFF
>TRBJ1-2|-|-|TRBV6-1
CASSTSNYGYTF
>TRBJ1-4|-|-|TRBV5-1
CASSPTGRPYNEKLFF
>TRBJ1-2|-|once|TRBV5-5
CASSFTGTPSGYGYTF
>TRBJ2-7|-|-|TRBV4-2
CASSQVRIGSGDEQYF
>TRBJ1-5|-|-|TRBV7-2
CASSYTGNSNQPQHF
>TRBJ2-5|-|-|TRBV11-2
CASTRLLPAQETQYF
>TRBJ2-1|-|-|TRBV7-3
CASSLRGGHFDEQFF
>TRBJ2-1|TRBD2|-|TRBV18
CASSRTSGSVNEQFF
>TRBJ2-5|-|-|TRBV6-5
CASSEGSQETQYF
>TRBJ1-1|TRBD1|-|TRBV11-1
CASSMDRVNTEAFF
>-|TRBD2|-|TRBV5-1
CASSLDLAGGISYEQYF
>TRBJ1-4|-|once|TRBV18
CASSSGSTEFNEKLFF
>TRBJ2-1|-|-|TRBV7-2
CASSFRAGISYNEQFF
>TRBJ2-7|-|-|TRBV27
CASSLVRGYEQYF